This T cell receptor beta chain was recovered during a study of CD8 T cells in ankylosing spondylitis. Using its own MiXCR run on the 5' RACE reads, TCRdb lists one record per CDR3 protein. The top ten hold approximately 4% of the sample, which has 200,000 to 300,000 distinct CDR3 sequences, about 30% seen once. Trimming took off 3 bases at V and 8 bases at J, with 13 bases between the two ends. CDR1 is DFQATT, CDR2 SNEGSKA, per germline (reference sequence). The CDR3 loop spans 12 amino acids. The sequenced sample consisted of blood, either unsorted or a sorted T cell fraction (not recorded which). The TCR sequence derives from a male donor with ankylosing spondylitis or in good health (not recorded which). V and J are TRBV20-1 and TRBJ1-1; D gene unclear. The CDR3 region has the DNA TGCAGTGCTAGTTCGGGGAGGTCGGAAGCTTTCTTT. The encoded protein is CSASSGRSEAFF.